This TCR beta chain was sequenced for a study of beta chain features in type 1 diabetes. Study as a whole: The patient and healthy donor groups were comparable for age, gender and cell yields.

Study conclusions and caveats: Moderate but significant shortening of TCRB CDR3s was recorded in all four CD4+ subsets from Type 1 diabetes patients.

This CDR3 is built from 14 residues. The V gene's germline CDR1 is SGHRS and CDR2 YFSETQ. Trimming stripped 4 bases from V and 1 base from J, with 11 bases between. The sequenced template was cDNA made from the entire isolated RNA. Reads from naive, central memory and regulatory T cell samples averaged about 3.3 million. TCRdb keeps only in-frame clones here, not all; method: immunoSEQ multiplex PCR. The sample has about 650,000 clones, 12% seen once. Purity of each sorted population was above 95%. This clone was detected a few times. Its antigen is not known. The clonotype originates from a man aged 25-45 years with type 1 diabetes. The gene calls are TRBV5-1 and TRBJ2-5, with D maybe TRBD1 (6 bases). The material sequenced was naive CD4+ T cells from blood. The CDR3 sequence is CASSPGQLQETQYF. CDR3 DNA sequence: TGCGCCAGCAGCCCCGGACAGCTCCAAGAGACCCAGTACTTC.